The 20 T cell receptor beta chains below come from one sample, sequenced in a study of blood T cell dynamics during melanoma immunotherapy. The repertoire was sequenced with immunoSEQ multiplex PCR; TCRdb's copy has only in-frame clones and lacks some. The sample consists of 6,000 to 8,000 clones, approximately 91% of them appearing once. The time point here: pre-treatment baseline. The sequenced sample was cell-free DNA from blood, obtained from a patient treated with checkpoint blockade. The receptors stem from a human donor with melanoma.

The CDR3 sequence: CASSVEAGTTDTQYF. The CDR3 DNA is TGTGCCAGCAGCGTAGAGGCGGGAACAACGGATACGCAGTATTTT. The gene calls are TRBV9 and TRBJ2-3; D is perhaps TRBD2 (6 bases). V shed 0 bases and J shed 6 bases, with 14 bases lying between them. Per germline, CDR1 SGDLS and CDR2 YYNGEE. This CDR3 spans 15 amino acids. Filled out from reference TRBV9 and TRBJ2-3, the complete variable domain reads DSGVTQTPKHLITATGQRVTLRCSPRSGDLSVYWYQQSLDQGLQFLIQYYNGEERAKGNILERFSAQQFPDLHSELNLSSLELGDSALYFCASSVEAGTTDTQYFGPGTRLTVL.

The chain combines TRBV6-1 with TRBJ2-7, with 9 bases identical to TRBD1. The CDR3 is 15 residues long. In germline, CDR1 is MNHNS, CDR2 SASEGT. The trim removed 5 bases at V and 2 bases at J, leaving 7 bases unmatched. CDR3 nucleotide sequence: TGTGCCAGCAGTCCGATACAGGGGGCCACCTACGAGCAGTACTTC. It yields the protein CASSPIQGATYEQYF.

The rearrangement links TRBV7-6 to TRBJ2-7; D is unclear. The CDR3 runs 12 residues. Germline assignment: CDR1 SGHVS and CDR2 FNYEAQ. Trimming took 8 bases from V and 3 from J, leaving 11 bases between them. In nucleotides, the CDR3 is TGTGCCAGCGGTCCCTCGGGCTACGAGCAGTACTTC. Its protein is CASGPSGYEQYF.

This sequence joins TRBV2 and TRBJ1-2; a weak D match, TRBD1 (5 bases). The germline gives CDR1 SNHLY, CDR2 FYNNEI. V lost 6 bases and J lost 7, with 15 bases in between. This CDR3 comprises 13 residues. In nucleotides, the CDR3 is TGTGCCAGCAGCTTTGACAGAAGAGGTGGCTACACCTTC. The encoded protein is CASSFDRRGGYTF.

The V gene is TRBV5-4, the J gene TRBJ2-1; TRBD2 agrees at 9 bases. The CDR3 loop spans 16 amino acids. J was trimmed by 2 bases and V by 0 bases; bases with no gene match: 3. Germline V lookup: CDR1 SGHNT, CDR2 YYREEE (reference sequence). Here the CDR3 DNA reads TGTGCCAGCAGCTTGGGTAGCGGGAGTACCTACAATGAGCAGTTCTTC. This codes for CASSLGSGSTYNEQFF.

The chain couples TRBV28 to TRBJ2-5; D not resolved. The last part of the DNA fits TRBJ2-7 better; the J call may be wrong. Germline V gene lookup returns CDR1 MDHEN and CDR2 SYDVKM. The CDR3 has 11 amino acids. The CDR3: CASSAPYEQYF. CDR3 DNA sequence: TGTGCCAGCAGTGCCCCCTACGAGCAGTACTTC.

The chain combines TRBV11-3 with TRBJ2-3, with TRBD2 identical over 8 bases. Germline CDR1 is SGHNT and CDR2 is YENEEA. V shed 2 bases and J 4 bases; nucleotides not matched to a gene: 8. The CDR3 totals 16 residues. The CDR3, as DNA: TGTGCCAGCAGCTTAAGGGGGACTAGTCCCGCAGATACGCAGTATTTT. It specifies CASSLRGTSPADTQYF.

V usage is TRBV19 and J usage is TRBJ2-7; D perhaps matches TRBD2 (6 bases). Germline assignment: CDR1 LNHDA and CDR2 SQIVND (reference sequence). The CDR3 is 12 amino acids. With 9 bases removed from V and 3 bases from J, the gap between germline ends came to 12 bases. This CDR3 reads CASGDSYYEQYF. In DNA, the CDR3 is TGTGCCAGCGGGGACTCCTACTACGAGCAGTACTTC.

The chain couples TRBV6-1 to TRBJ2-3; TRBD1 matches 7 bases. The CDR3 length is 17 residues. After removal of 0 bases from V and 2 bases from J, the junction contained 8 bases not matched to a gene. Germline CDR1 reads MNHNS; CDR2 reads SASEGT. The CDR3, as DNA: TGTGCCAGCAGTGAAGCGGTGAGGGGACAGCACACAGATACGCAGTATTTT. Translated: CASSEAVRGQHTDTQYF.

This clone was observed a few times. An end of the junction does not agree with germline; a read error may underlie this. The V call is TRBV7-2, the J call TRBJ2-2, with D perhaps TRBD1 (7 bases). The CDR3 is made up of 18 amino acids. Germline V gene data show CDR1 as SGHTA and CDR2 as FQGNSA. CDR3 nucleotides: TGTGCCAGCAGCTTACCTGAGGAGGGGACAGCGAATACCGGGGAGCTGTTTTTT. It codes for CASSLPEEGTANTGELFF.

The rearrangement uses TRBV27 and TRBJ2-5; D tentatively fits TRBD1 or TRBD2 (5 bases each). Germline CDR1 reads MNHEY; CDR2 reads SMNVEV (reference sequence). V shed 3 bases and J shed 4 bases, with 18 bases lying between them. This CDR3 has 16 amino acids. As DNA, the CDR3 is TGTGCCAGCAGTTTGTCTCTGTCAACTGGGGGAGAGACCCAGTACTTC. Amino acid sequence: CASSLSLSTGGETQYF.

The chain carries TRBV27 and TRBJ2-3; perhaps TRBD2 as D (5 bases). Between the trimmed V and J ends, which lost 5 bases and 1 base, there was a span of 16 bases. Germline CDR1 reads MNHEY; CDR2 reads SMNVEV (reference sequence). CDR3 size: 16 residues. The DNA of the CDR3 is TGTGCCAGCAGTCCCCCATCCGCGCGGGGCACAGATACGCAGTATTTT. Translation: CASSPPSARGTDTQYF.

This chain joins TRBV29-1 and TRBJ2-7, with a tentative D call TRBD2 (7 bases). The V end lost 6 bases, the J end lost 0 bases, and 18 bases lay between the germline ends. The CDR3 runs 15 residues. Per germline, CDR1 SQVTM and CDR2 ANQGSEA. Written as DNA, the CDR3 is TGCAGCGTCACAAGGGGGGGGCGATCCTCCTACGAGCAGTACTTC. Translation gives CSVTRGGRSSYEQYF.

This chain connects TRBV2 to TRBJ1-4, with 9 bases fitting TRBD1. Germline values: CDR1 SNHLY, CDR2 FYNNEI. Unmatched junction bases numbered 8, after V lost 5 bases and J lost 7 bases. CDR3 size: 15 residues. In nucleotides, the CDR3 is TGTGCCAGCAGTTACGGACAGGGGAGGAGTGAAAAACTGTTTTTT. Its translation: CASSYGQGRSEKLFF.

The rearrangement joins TRBV7-2 to TRBJ2-7; D unresolved. Trimming took off 0 bases at V and 1 base at J, with 7 bases between the two ends. The V gene's germline CDR1 is SGHTA and CDR2 FQGNSA. The CDR3 sequence is 14 residues long. This chain's CDR3 is CASSLASRSYEQYF. The CDR3 nucleotides are TGTGCCAGCAGCTTAGCCTCGCGGTCCTACGAGCAGTACTTC.

The chain links TRBV6-1 to TRBJ2-7; D gene ambiguous. Germline V lookup: CDR1 MNHNS, CDR2 SASEGT. V lost 6 bases and J lost 4, with 16 bases in between. The CDR3 spans 14 residues. The CDR3 is CASSYLVGEYEQYF. Written as DNA, the CDR3 is TGTGCCAGCAGCTACCTAGTTGGGGAATACGAGCAGTACTTC.

The gene calls are TRBV9 and TRBJ1-5, with D perhaps TRBD1 (5 bases). The V and J ends lost 0 bases and 1 base respectively, with 5 bases between them. The CDR3 runs to 14 residues. Germline values: CDR1 SGDLS, CDR2 YYNGEE. CDR3 amino acids: CASSVGDSNQPQHF. In nucleotides, the CDR3 is TGTGCCAGCAGCGTAGGGGACAGCAATCAGCCCCAGCATTTT.

V gene TRBV5-5 combines with J gene TRBJ2-7; possibly TRBD1 or TRBD2 for D (5 bases each). Trimming removed 4 bases from V and 3 bases from J, with 14 bases in between. Looked up from germline, CDR1 is SGHKS and CDR2 is YYEKEE (reference sequence). The CDR3 covers 14 residues. CDR3 coding DNA: TGTGCCAGCAGCGCCGGGACCGAGGACTACGAGCAGTACTTC. Residues: CASSAGTEDYEQYF.

This chain connects TRBV6-5 to TRBJ1-1; D is uncertain. The germline gives CDR1 MNHEY, CDR2 SVGAGI. The CDR3 extends over 16 amino acids. V dropped 0 bases and J dropped 1 base, with 12 bases sitting between them. CDR3 nucleotide sequence: TGTGCCAGCAGTTACTCTTCGGACCTGGGGAACACTGAAGCTTTCTTT. This codes for CASSYSSDLGNTEAFF.

This clone was picked up one time. This chain uses TRBV4-3 with TRBJ2-3; a weak D match, TRBD2 (6 bases). Trimming stripped 6 bases from V and 1 base from J, with 20 bases between. The CDR3 has 17 amino acids. CDR1 LGHNA and CDR2 YSLEER come from the germline V gene. CDR3 amino acids: CASRLAATLWGTDTQYF. The CDR3 nucleotides are TGCGCCAGCAGATTAGCGGCAACTCTGTGGGGCACAGATACGCAGTATTTT.